This entry is about one T cell receptor (beta chain). Its specificity is not known. CDR1 MNHNS and CDR2 SASEGT come from the germline V gene. The ends were cut back, 2 bases at V and 2 bases at J, with 10 bases in the middle. This CDR3 contains 14 residues. Treatment: roughly nine-day PBMC culture with coronavirus spike peptide pools or control peptides (ViraFEST assay). Wells contained roughly 2 million PBMCs each, and these were cultured with about 10 IU/ml IL-2 and 9 to 10 ug/ml peptide pools. Oncomine TCR Beta short-read sequencing was applied to DNA from cultured CD4+ T cells. TCRdb called the PCR reads again in MiXCR, with one record for every CDR3 protein. The sample lists about 17,000 distinct CDR3 sequences; roughly 56% were seen once. This sample stems from a study of vaccination and CD4 T cells after COVID-19.

The material sequenced was CD4+ T cells from blood, cultured in vitro. The J gene is TRBJ2-7, the V gene TRBV6-1; D gene unclear. The TCR sequence derives from a human donor who had recovered from COVID-19. The CDR3 DNA reads as TGTGCCAGCAGTGAACGTCACGGTACCTACGAGCAGTACTTC. Amino acid sequence: CASSERHGTYEQYF.